This record looks at one T cell receptor beta chain sequence and its context. Its binding antigen is unknown. It has no much larger one-base neighbor in the sample; base qualities were not kept. Here V drops 5 bases and J drops 7 bases, and the junction holds 9 bases not matched to any gene. Inclusive of the bounding cysteine and phenylalanine, the CDR3 is 15 residues long. Only the CDR3 part of the read is kept: 45 bases, read in frame from the first base. The germline V gene sets CDR1 to MDHEN and CDR2 to SYDVKM. The data derive from a study of T cells in Graves' hyperthyroidism and ophthalmopathy (dated by TCRdb to between 2018 and 2021). In the study overall: Peripheral blood samples were taken at the time of initial diagnosis, prior to any treatment. Once sampling was done, hyperthyroidism patients were given methimazole at a starting dose of 30 mg daily, whereas ophthalmopathy patients were given high-dose intravenous methylprednisolone. Prospective prediction of ophthalmopathy was tested in an independent validation cohort of approximately 19 hyperthyroidism patients and 15 to 17 patients who later progressed to ophthalmopathy. A discovery cohort of about a hundred patients, fewer than 50 with Graves' ophthalmopathy and roughly 59 with stable Graves' hyperthyroidism, was used to find distinguishing TCR V-J signatures. The paper reports TCR Vbeta CDR3 sequencing of 140 or so peripheral blood samples: around 45 ophthalmopathy, roughly 80 hyperthyroidism and around 17 progressor patients. For training and testing, the 100 or so patients in the discovery cohort were randomly divided in a 7:3 ratio. The study also compared thyroid tissue and blood T-cell repertoires from roughly six Graves' hyperthyroidism patients. Paper-wide results and their limitations: No statistical method was used to set the sample size in advance, and investigators knew the group allocation. In validation, the model predicted progression to ophthalmopathy with over 60% sensitivity and 72% to 85% specificity, a median of 6.5 months before onset. Blood samples also contained most of the expanded thyroid clonotypes (frequency above 0.001), which suggests that blood repertoires may reflect thyroid immune responses. In cross-validation, a model built on a 13 V-J signature told ophthalmopathy apart from stable hyperthyroidism with just under 90% sensitivity and about 81% specificity, and in testing the same model reached 80%/75%.

Moderately to severely active disease, a Clinical Activity Score of at least 3, a NOSPECS grade of at least 4, and a duration under 3 months were present in ophthalmopathy patients. Patients with uncontrolled infections, other autoimmune diseases, pregnancy or lactation were excluded. Diagnoses were established on the basis of clinical symptoms, serum thyroxine and TRAb, thyroid ultrasound, and orbital computed tomography. Ficoll-Paque density gradient centrifugation was used to isolate PBMCs from under 11 ml of fresh peripheral blood. Total RNA was extracted with Trizol reagent, and quality was checked on an Agilent 2100 Bioanalyzer. TCR beta CDR3 regions were amplified from RNA transcripts. The first round of RT-PCR for the TCR CDR3 was performed with the HTBI primer set and the Qiagen OneStep RT-PCR kit. A second multiplex PCR round built the libraries, followed by size selection and purification. Paired-end sequencing of the libraries was performed with 100 bp reads on an Illumina HiSeq2000. Regarding the original processing steps: SOAPnuke was used to process the raw data, throwing out any read that contained adapters or uncalled bases, had a mean Phred below 15, or lacked an exact constant-primer or identifier match. COPE v1.2.5 was used to merge the high-quality paired reads, and each unique nucleotide sequence was defined as a clonotype. MiTCR v1.1 was used to align clonotypes to the IMGT TRBV, TRBD and TRBJ reference segments. Only V-J combinations with frequency above 0.0001, covering 99% to 99.2% of repertoires, were analysed. The TCS score was defined as the ratio of F50 (clonal expansion) to E x V (chaos), calculated using BLOSUM62-based TCRdist between CDR3 peptides within each V-J. Welch's t-statistics and random forest reduced 450 to 600 V-J features to some 14, which were used in a naive Bayes classifier (R e1071). TCRdb reprocessing: public reads trimmed at Q25 with fastp, clones called with MiXCR, in-frame beta chains kept. Identical CDR3 proteins give one entry, which carries the most common genes and DNA. In this record, the V and J calls reflect TCRdb's handling and not the investigators' own analysis. In this sample the table shows about half a million distinct CDR3 sequences, about 16% of which occur a single time. Clones ranked in the top ten supply 25% to 30% of the sample.

The sequenced sample consisted of blood. The rearrangement combines TRBV28 with TRBJ2-7, and 12 bases in between align with TRBD2. This clonotype was obtained from a woman under 40 with Graves' ophthalmopathy. The bases read TGTGCCAGCAGTCTCAGACTAGCGGGAGTGTGGGAGCAGTACTTC. It codes for CASSLRLAGVWEQYF. Reference TRBV28 and TRBJ2-7 proteins supply the regions before and after the CDR3; the full variable domain is: DVKVTQSSRYLVKRTGEKVFLECVQDMDHENMFWYRQDPGLGLRLIYFSYDVKMKEKGDIPEGYSVSREKKERFSLILESASTNQTSMYLCASSLRLAGVWEQYFGPGTRLTVT.